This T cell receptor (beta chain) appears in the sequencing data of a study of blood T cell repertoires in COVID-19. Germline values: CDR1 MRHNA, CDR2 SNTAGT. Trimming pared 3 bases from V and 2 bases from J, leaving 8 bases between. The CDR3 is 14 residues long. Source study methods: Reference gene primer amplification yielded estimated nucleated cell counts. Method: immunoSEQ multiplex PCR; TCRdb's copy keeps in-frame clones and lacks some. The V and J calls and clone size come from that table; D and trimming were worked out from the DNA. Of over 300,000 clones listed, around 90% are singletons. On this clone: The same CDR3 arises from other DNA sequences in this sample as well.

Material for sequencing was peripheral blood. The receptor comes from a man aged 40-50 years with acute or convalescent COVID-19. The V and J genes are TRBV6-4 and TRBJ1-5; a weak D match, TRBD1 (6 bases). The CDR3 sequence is CASSESGGNQPQHF. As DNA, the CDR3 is TGTGCCAGCAGTGAGTCAGGGGGCAATCAGCCCCAGCATTTT.